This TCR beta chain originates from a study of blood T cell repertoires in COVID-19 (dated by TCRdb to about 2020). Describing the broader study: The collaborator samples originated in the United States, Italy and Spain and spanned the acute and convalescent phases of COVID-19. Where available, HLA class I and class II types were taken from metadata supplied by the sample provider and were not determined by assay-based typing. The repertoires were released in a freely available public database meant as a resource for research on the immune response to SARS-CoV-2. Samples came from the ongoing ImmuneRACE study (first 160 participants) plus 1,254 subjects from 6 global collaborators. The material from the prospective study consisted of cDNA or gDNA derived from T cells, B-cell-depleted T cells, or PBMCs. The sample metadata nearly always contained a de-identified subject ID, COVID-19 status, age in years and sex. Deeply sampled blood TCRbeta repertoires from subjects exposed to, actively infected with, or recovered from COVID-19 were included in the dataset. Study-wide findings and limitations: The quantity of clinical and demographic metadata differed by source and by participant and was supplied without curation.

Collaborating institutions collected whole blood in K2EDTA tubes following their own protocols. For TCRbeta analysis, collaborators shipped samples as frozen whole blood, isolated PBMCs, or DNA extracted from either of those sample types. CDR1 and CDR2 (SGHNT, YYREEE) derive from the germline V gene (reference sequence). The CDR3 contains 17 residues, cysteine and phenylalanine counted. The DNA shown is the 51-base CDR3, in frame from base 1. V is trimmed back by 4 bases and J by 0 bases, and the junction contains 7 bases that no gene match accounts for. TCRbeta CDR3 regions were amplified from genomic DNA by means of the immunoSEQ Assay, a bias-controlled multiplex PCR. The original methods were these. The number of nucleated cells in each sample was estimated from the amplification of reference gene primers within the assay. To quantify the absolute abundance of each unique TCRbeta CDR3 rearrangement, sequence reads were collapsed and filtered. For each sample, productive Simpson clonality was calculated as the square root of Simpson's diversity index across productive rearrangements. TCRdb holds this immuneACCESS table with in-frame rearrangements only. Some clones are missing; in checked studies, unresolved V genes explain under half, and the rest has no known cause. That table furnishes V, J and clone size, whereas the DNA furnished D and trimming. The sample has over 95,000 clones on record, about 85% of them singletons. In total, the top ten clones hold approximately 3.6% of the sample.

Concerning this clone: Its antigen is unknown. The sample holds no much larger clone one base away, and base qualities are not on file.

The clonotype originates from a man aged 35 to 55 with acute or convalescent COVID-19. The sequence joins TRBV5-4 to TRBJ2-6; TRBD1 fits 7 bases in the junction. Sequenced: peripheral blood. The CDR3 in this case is CASSGWTGRSGANVLTF. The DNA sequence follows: TGTGCCAGCAGCGGTTGGACAGGCCGCTCTGGGGCCAACGTCCTGACTTTC.